These T cell receptor beta chains were read from a single sample in a study of cytomegalovirus exposure and HLA in healthy donors. Repertoires were generated with immunoSEQ multiplex PCR, while TCRdb's copy carries only in-frame clones and drops some. There are roughly 100,000 clones in the sample; 70% to 90% occur only once, and 4% lies in the top ten. What was sequenced was PBMCs. Receptors were obtained from a young woman in good health and CMV-seropositive. Both conserved end residues are part of each CDR3. The D gene is left open where the match is weak. A clone size is listed for some rows: how often the clone was seen (once, few, many), or a class if it is expanded.

TRBD2,TRBV25-1,once,TRBJ2-3,TGTGCCAGCCCTACCCAAGCTAGCGGGAGGGCCAAGGCAGATACGCAGTATTTT,CASPTQASGRAKADTQYF
NA,TRBV6-6,NA,TRBJ2-5,TGTGCCAGCAGCCCCACCCGGAGACAAGAGACCCAGTACTTC,CASSPTRRQETQYF
TRBD2,TRBV7-2,NA,TRBJ2-2,TGTGCCAGCAGCTTAAAAGGGACTAGTAACACCGGGGAGCTGTTTTTT,CASSLKGTSNTGELFF
NA,TRBV28,NA,TRBJ1-5,TGTGCCAGCAGTTCTCAGACAGGCCGAAGCGGCAGTCAGCCCCAGCATTTT,CASSSQTGRSGSQPQHF
TRBD1,TRBV4-1,once,TRBJ1-1,TGCGCCAGCAGCCAAGGACAGGGTGGGCACACTGAAGCTTTCTTT,CASSQGQGGHTEAFF
TRBD1,TRBV28,NA,TRBJ1-1,TGTGCCAGCAGTTCGCCGTCGAGGACAGGAGAAACTGAAGCTTTCTTT,CASSSPSRTGETEAFF
TRBD2,TRBV9,once,TRBJ2-3,TGTGCCAGCAGCCCACGCGCGGGGCGCGGGGGAGATACGCAGTATTTT,CASSPRAGRGGDTQYF
NA,TRBV29-1,NA,TRBJ2-7,TGCAGCGTTGAGGGGCCTTCGGTCTACGAGCAGTACTTC,CSVEGPSVYEQYF
NA,TRBV30,NA,TRBJ2-7,TGTGCCTGGAGTGTAGGTGCAGGGAAGGAAGAAGAGCAGTACTTC,CAWSVGAGKEEEQYF
TRBD2,TRBV11-2,once,TRBJ2-7,TGTGCCAGCAGGACCTCGGGGGGCGAGCAGTACTTC,CASRTSGGEQYF
TRBD2,TRBV4-1,NA,TRBJ2-7,TGCGCCAGCAGCCAAGATGGGACTAGCCCCCAAAAGCAGTACTTC,CASSQDGTSPQKQYF
NA,TRBV6-1,NA,TRBJ2-7,TGTGCCAGCTGGGGACACCCCTACGAGCAGTACTTC,CASWGHPYEQYF
NA,TRBV27,NA,TRBJ1-2,TGTGCCAGCAGTCCCTCCCCCGGACTAAATGGCTACACCTTC,CASSPSPGLNGYTF
NA,TRBV28,NA,TRBJ2-5,TGTGCCAGCAGTCCGACAGGGAGGCGAGAGACCCAGTACTTC,CASSPTGRRETQYF